These 21 T cell receptor beta chains came from one sample sequenced in a study of T cell repertoires in cytomegalovirus infection. TCRdb reanalysed the reads using MiXCR and keeps one entry per CDR3 protein. Of 290,000 or so distinct CDR3 sequences listed, approximately 8.9% are singletons. Sequencing was done on a sample of PBMCs. The receptor source for this set is a human donor in good health (CMV status not recorded). Some clones in this sample may be carry-over from other donors' samples.

This clonotype was seen at least ten times. The chain carries TRBV12-3 or TRBV12-4 and TRBJ2-1, with D hard to call. The CDR3 extends over 13 amino acids. Between the trimmed V and J ends, which lost 7 bases and 9 bases, there was a span of 16 bases. The CDR3 sequence is CASTLTDRTEQFF. In nucleotides, the CDR3 is TGTGCCAGCACCCTCACGGATCGTACTGAGCAGTTCTTC.

This clonotype was detected ten times or more. V usage is TRBV19 and J usage is TRBJ2-3; 7 positions agree with TRBD2. J gave up 2 bases and V 6 bases, and 8 bases lay outside the gene matches. This CDR3 has 15 residues. Germline-derived CDR1 and CDR2 are LNHDA and SQIVND (reference sequence). The CDR3, as DNA: TGTGCCAGTAGAATATCCAGCGGGGACACAGATACGCAGTATTTT. It specifies CASRISSGDTDTQYF.

This clonotype showed up just a few times. The V and J genes are TRBV19 and TRBJ2-4; maybe TRBD1 (6 bases). The V gene's germline CDR1 is LNHDA and CDR2 SQIVND (reference sequence). V lost 6 bases, J lost 1 base, and 10 bases lay in between. The CDR3 consists of 14 residues. The DNA of the CDR3 is TGTGCCAGTAGGCCTAGGGGGGCCAAAAACATTCAGTACTTC. Its protein product is CASRPRGAKNIQYF. Looking up the rest from reference TRBV19 and TRBJ2-4 gives the full variable domain: DGGITQSPKYLFRKEGQNVTLSCEQNLNHDAMYWYRQDPGQGLRLIYYSQIVNDFQKGDIAEGYSVSREKKESFPLTVTSAQKNPTAFYLCASRPRGAKNIQYFGAGTRLSVL.

This clonotype was counted ten times or more. The rearrangement links TRBV7-2 to TRBJ2-6, with D possibly TRBD2 on 5 matching bases. The V end was cut by 5 bases, the J end by 2 bases, with 10 bases between. Germline lookup yields CDR1 SGHTA and CDR2 FQGNSA. The CDR3 extends over 15 amino acids. The CDR3 spells CASSESRAGANVLTF. In DNA, the CDR3 is TGTGCCAGCAGCGAATCGAGGGCTGGGGCCAACGTCCTGACTTTC.

This clonotype was recorded many times. The chain combines TRBV10-3 with TRBJ2-2, with 7 positions matching TRBD2. V was clipped by 5 bases and J by 1 base; unmatched bases: 7. This CDR3 comprises 16 residues. Germline V gene lookup returns CDR1 ENHRY and CDR2 SYGVKD. CDR3 loop: CAISTSGAVNTGELFF. The DNA of the CDR3 is TGTGCCATCAGTACAAGCGGGGCGGTGAACACCGGGGAGCTGTTTTTT.

A few counts support this clonotype. The J gene is TRBJ2-7, the V gene TRBV28; D call uncertain. V was cut by 6 bases and J by 1 base, with 10 bases left in between. The CDR3 is made up of 13 amino acids. Germline V gene sequence: CDR1 MDHEN, CDR2 SYDVKM. CDR3: CASSTPGSYEQYV. The CDR3 DNA follows: TGTGCCAGCAGCACACCAGGATCCTACGAGCAGTACGTC.

This clonotype was counted a few times. The CDR3 DNA reads as TGCAGCGTCCCTAGCGGGGGGAACACAGATACGCAGTATTTT. Its protein product is CSVPSGGNTDTQYF. The chain has TRBV29-1 and TRBJ2-3; 11 nucleotides agree with TRBD2. The V gene end was trimmed by 6 bases and the J gene end by 2 bases; junction bases not matched to a gene: 4. The CDR3 has 14 residues. The germline V gene has CDR1 SQVTM and CDR2 ANQGSEA.

This clonotype was seen many times. The rearrangement joins TRBV7-9 to TRBJ2-5; D tentatively reads TRBD1 or TRBD2 (5 bases each). The CDR3 is 20 amino acids. With 5 bases removed from V and 2 bases from J, the gap between germline ends came to 30 bases. Germline CDR1 is SEHNR and CDR2 is FQNEAQ (reference sequence). The CDR3: CASSPPPGSGPMTRQETQYF. The CDR3 DNA is TGTGCCAGCAGCCCACCTCCGGGGTCGGGGCCCATGACGAGGCAAGAGACCCAGTACTTC.

The sample holds many counts of this clonotype. The chain carries TRBV11-3 and TRBJ2-1, with D possibly being TRBD1 (5 bases). The CDR3 is made up of 13 amino acids. CDR1 and CDR2 from the germline V gene are SGHNT and YENEEA. V was trimmed by 5 bases and J by 5 bases, leaving 10 bases between them. CDR3 coding DNA: TGTGCCAGCAGCCCGGGCAGGGACAATGAGCAGTTCTTC. Its translation is CASSPGRDNEQFF.

The table lists this clonotype with a few counts. The rearrangement joins TRBV20-1 to TRBJ1-4, with D perhaps TRBD1 (5 bases). CDR3 size: 15 residues. The V end was cut by 4 bases, the J end by 2 bases, with 14 bases between. Germline V CDR1 and CDR2: DFQATT, SNEGSKA (reference sequence). CDR3 region: CSAKRAGVTNEKLFF. The CDR3 nucleotides are TGCAGTGCTAAAAGGGCGGGGGTGACTAATGAAAAACTGTTTTTT.

In its sample, this clonotype was seen many times. The CDR3 DNA sequence: TGTGCCAGCAGTTATAGGACTGAAGCTTTCTTT. Protein product: CASSYRTEAFF. The rearrangement uses TRBV6-5 and TRBJ1-1; D remains unclear. Germline V gene data show CDR1 as MNHEY and CDR2 as SVGAGI. V lost 3 bases, J lost 5 bases, and 4 bases lay in between. CDR3 size: 11 residues.

The chain carries TRBV18 and TRBJ1-1; the D is unclear. This CDR3 contains 13 residues. Per germline, CDR1 KGHSH and CDR2 LQKENI. The V and J ends lost 6 bases and 4 bases respectively, with 12 bases between them. The CDR3, as DNA: TGTGCCAGCTCGCCGGACGTGACCACTGAAGCTTTCTTT. Protein sequence: CASSPDVTTEAFF.

There are many counts of this clonotype. This rearrangement joins TRBV12-3 or TRBV12-4 to TRBJ2-7; TRBD2 is a possible D gene (6 bases). The V end was cut by 1 base, the J end by 3 bases, with 10 bases between. The CDR3 has 14 residues. The CDR3, as DNA: TGTGCCAGCAGTTTAGGTGGGGGGTACTACGAGCAGTACGTC. As protein: CASSLGGGYYEQYV.

This chain uses TRBV5-1 with TRBJ1-2; D perhaps matches TRBD1 (5 bases). Trimming pared 4 bases from V and 2 bases from J, leaving 9 bases between. This CDR3 has 13 amino acids. CDR1 SGHRS and CDR2 YFSETQ come from the germline V gene. Here the CDR3 reads CASSPGDNYGYTF. For the CDR3, the DNA is TGCGCCAGCAGCCCCGGGGACAACTATGGCTACACCTTC. Variable domain in full (rest from reference TRBV5-1 and TRBJ1-2): KAGVTQTPRYLIKTRGQQVTLSCSPISGHRSVSWYQQTPGQGLQFLFEYFSETQRNKGNFPGRFSGRQFSNSRSEMNVSTLELGDSALYLCASSPGDNYGYTFGSGTRLTVV.

There are a few counts of this clonotype. The CDR3 DNA is TGTGCCAGCAGGGGGCGGACCCGAAAAGGCGTC. Its translation: CASRGRTRKGV. V is TRBV2 and J is TRBJ2-7, with a weak D call TRBD1 (5 bases). Germline V gene lookup returns CDR1 SNHLY and CDR2 FYNNEI. The length of the CDR3 is 11 residues.

This clonotype was counted ten times or more. The chain is built from TRBV18 and TRBJ2-7; 11 bases align to TRBD2. Germline CDR1 and CDR2: KGHSH and LQKENI. Trimming removed 5 bases from V and 4 bases from J; junction bases left unmatched: 7. There are 15 residues in the CDR3. The CDR3 DNA follows: TGTGCCAGCTCAGTAGCCGGGACTAGCGGATACGAGCAGTACGTC. It is translated as CASSVAGTSGYEQYV.

This clonotype was found many times. The CDR3 protein is CASSQDTEGANYGYTF. CDR3 coding DNA: TGCGCCAGCAGCCAAGATACGGAGGGGGCTAACTATGGCTACACCTTC. The chain recombines TRBV4-1 with TRBJ1-2; TRBD1 might be the D (6 bases). The ends were cut back, 0 bases at V and 0 bases at J, with 11 bases in the middle. The CDR3 consists of 16 residues. Germline V lookup: CDR1 MGHRA, CDR2 YSYEKL.

This clonotype showed up many times. In nucleotides, the CDR3 is TGTGCCAGCCCTAGGGGAGACTACGAGCAGTACGTC. This gives the protein CASPRGDYEQYV. The genes are TRBV2 and TRBJ2-7, with D possibly called TRBD1 or TRBD2 (5 bases each). Trimming pared 8 bases from V and 3 bases from J, leaving 11 bases between. The CDR3 covers 12 residues. From germline, CDR1 is SNHLY and CDR2 FYNNEI.

This clonotype showed up many times. This chain links TRBV6-5 with TRBJ2-1; weak D call: TRBD2 (6 bases). Between the trimmed V and J ends, which lost 4 bases and 7 bases, there was a span of 17 bases. This CDR3 comprises 15 residues. Germline V gene data show CDR1 as MNHEY and CDR2 as SVGAGI. For the CDR3, the DNA is TGTGCCAGCAGTTTTACGGGGGTGTTGAATAATGAGCAGTTCTTC. It translates to CASSFTGVLNNEQFF.

This clonotype was detected ten times or more. This chain connects TRBV7-2 to TRBJ2-5; D gene ambiguous. The CDR3 runs 13 residues. V lost 5 bases to trimming and J lost 3 bases, with 10 bases between them. Germline CDR1 is SGHTA and CDR2 is FQGNSA. The CDR3 coding sequence is TGTGCCAGCAGCCCATTTGGGGAAGAGACCCAGTACTTC. It specifies CASSPFGEETQYF.

The CDR3 DNA reads as TGTGCCAGCAGCCCCCGGACCGGGACAGAAGCTTTCTTT. Translated: CASSPRTGTEAFF. The chain links TRBV3-1 to TRBJ1-1; maybe TRBD1 (6 bases). This CDR3 is built from 13 residues. Germline lookup yields CDR1 LGHDT and CDR2 YNNKEL (reference sequence). V was trimmed by 4 bases and J by 8 bases, leaving 14 bases between them.